Shown below are 15 T cell receptor beta chains from a single sample sequenced in a study of blood T cell repertoires in COVID-19. TCRdb's table, derived via immunoSEQ multiplex PCR, lists solely in-frame clones and lacks some. The table has about 300,000 clones, more than 75% seen once; the top ten hold less than 4.5%. Source material: PBMCs or T cells enriched from blood (not recorded which). Receptors originate from a man between 25 and 39 years old who had recovered from COVID-19.

The chain recombines TRBV24-1 with TRBJ2-3; D not resolved. Trimming pared 5 bases from V and 4 bases from J, leaving 9 bases between. Germline CDR1 reads KGHDR; CDR2 reads SFDVKD. The CDR3 runs 13 residues. CDR3 protein: CATSAPEADTQYF. In DNA, the CDR3 is TGTGCCACCAGTGCCCCAGAGGCAGATACGCAGTATTTT.

V usage is TRBV24-1 and J usage is TRBJ2-1; D unclear. This CDR3 comprises 8 residues. The germline V and J ends were trimmed by 10 bases and 15 bases, with 9 bases remaining between them. Germline CDR1 is KGHDR and CDR2 is SFDVKD. Here the CDR3 DNA reads TGTGCCACGATTCCAGGGTTCTTC. This gives the protein CATIPGFF.

V is TRBV7-9 and J is TRBJ1-5, with D perhaps matching TRBD1 (5 bases). With 5 bases removed from V and 4 bases from J, the gap between germline ends came to 15 bases. Per germline, CDR1 SEHNR and CDR2 FQNEAQ (reference sequence). The CDR3 loop spans 15 amino acids. The CDR3 nucleotides read TGTGCCAGCAGCCTAGGGGAGGGGCAGAATCAGCCCCAGCATTTT. Amino acids: CASSLGEGQNQPQHF.

Here the CDR3 reads CATSRSQRYTEAFF. The CDR3 coding sequence is TGTGCCACCAGCAGATCCCAACGGTACACTGAAGCTTTCTTT. The chain combines TRBV15 with TRBJ1-1; D is unclear. Germline V gene data show CDR1 as LNHNV and CDR2 as YYDKDF (reference sequence). The CDR3 has 14 residues. The V end lost 2 bases, the J end lost 3 bases, and 10 bases lay between the germline ends.

V is TRBV2 and J is TRBJ2-3; TRBD2 matches 7 bases. CDR1 is SNHLY, CDR2 FYNNEI, per germline. This CDR3 comprises 16 residues. V was pared by 6 bases and J by 2 bases, with 11 bases of the junction left unmatched. CDR3 residues: CASRGLAGDYTDTQYF. CDR3 DNA sequence: TGTGCCAGCAGAGGGCTGGCGGGGGATTACACAGATACGCAGTATTTT.

The V call is TRBV19, the J call TRBJ2-5, with D possibly being TRBD2 (5 bases). With 5 bases removed from V and 5 bases from J, the gap between germline ends came to 15 bases. Germline CDR1 reads LNHDA; CDR2 reads SQIVND (reference sequence). The CDR3 runs to 14 residues. Here the CDR3 reads CASSWARVTETQYF. CDR3 nucleotides: TGTGCCAGTAGTTGGGCGAGGGTAACGGAGACCCAGTACTTC.

V gene TRBV5-5 combines with J gene TRBJ1-4, with 8 bases lining up with TRBD1. Looked up from germline, CDR1 is SGHKS and CDR2 is YYEKEE (reference sequence). This CDR3 has 15 amino acids. Trimming removed 6 bases from V and 4 bases from J; junction bases left unmatched: 8. In nucleotides, the CDR3 is TGTGCCAGCAACCCCATAGGACAGGGTAATGAAAAACTGTTTTTT. It specifies CASNPIGQGNEKLFF.

A few counts support this clone. The J gene is TRBJ2-7, the V gene TRBV11-3; TRBD2 agrees at 8 bases. With 1 base clipped from V and 3 bases from J, the junction kept 2 bases outside the gene matches. This CDR3 spans 14 amino acids. The germline gives CDR1 SGHNT, CDR2 YENEEA. The chain's CDR3 is CASSLVSGSYEQYF. As DNA, the CDR3 is TGTGCCAGCAGCTTAGTGAGCGGGAGCTACGAGCAGTACTTC.

Comments on this clone: The junction differs from germline at one of its ends, possibly a read error. The chain employs TRBV7-7 and TRBJ1-5, with a weak D call TRBD1 (5 bases). The CDR3 has 13 residues. Germline V gene sequence: CDR1 SSHAT, CDR2 FNYEAQ (reference sequence). CDR3 sequence: CASSLDMNQPQHF. CDR3 nucleotides: TGTGCTAGCAGCCTGGACATGAATCAGCCCCAGCATTTT.

This clone was picked up one time. The chain employs TRBV6-1 and TRBJ2-3; maybe TRBD2 (6 bases). V shed 2 bases and J shed 4 bases, with 16 bases lying between them. CDR1 and CDR2 (germline): MNHNS, SASEGT. This CDR3 contains 16 residues. The CDR3 DNA reads as TGTGCCAGCAGTGAAAACGAGGGGAGGAGGGCAGATACGCAGTATTTT. Its protein product is CASSENEGRRADTQYF.

This chain joins TRBV18 and TRBJ2-5, with 12 bases fitting TRBD2. The germline V gene encodes CDR1 KGHSH and CDR2 LQKENI. The length of the CDR3 is 16 residues. After removal of 1 base from V and 5 bases from J, the junction contained 5 bases not matched to a gene. In DNA, the CDR3 is TGTGCCAGCTCACCACGACTAGCGGGAGAGGGGGAGACCCAGTACTTC. Amino acid sequence: CASSPRLAGEGETQYF.

The chain employs TRBV7-2 and TRBJ1-2, with 7 nucleotides matching TRBD1. The CDR3 extends over 13 amino acids. Germline CDR1 is SGHTA and CDR2 is FQGNSA. The trim removed 1 base at V and 7 bases at J, leaving 3 bases unmatched. The CDR3 reads CASSLVTGSGYTF. DNA of the CDR3: TGTGCCAGCAGCTTAGTGACAGGGTCTGGCTACACCTTC.

The V and J genes are TRBV6-5 and TRBJ2-5, with 8 bases identical to TRBD2. The CDR3 runs to 16 residues. CDR1 and CDR2 from the germline V gene are MNHEY and SVGAGI. Losses at the gene ends were 0 bases for V and 5 bases for J; bases not matched to a gene: 8. The CDR3 DNA sequence: TGTGCCAGCAGTTACTCTGCCGGGGGGGCCCGGGAGACCCAGTACTTC. Its protein product is CASSYSAGGARETQYF.

The J gene is TRBJ2-3, the V gene TRBV3-1 (or the pseudogene TRBV3-2); 8 bases are shared with TRBD2. This CDR3 spans 23 amino acids. V lost 1 base to trimming and J lost 4 bases; unmatched junction nucleotides: 28. Germline V gene data show CDR1 as LGHDT and CDR2 as YNNKEL (reference sequence). The CDR3 loop reads CASSQVTGGFGLAGYPSADTQYF. In DNA form, the CDR3 reads TGTGCCAGCAGCCAAGTTACGGGAGGGTTCGGCCTAGCGGGTTACCCTAGCGCAGATACGCAGTATTTT.

The V gene is TRBV7-9, the J gene TRBJ2-3, with 8 bases matching TRBD2. Germline V gene data show CDR1 as SEHNR and CDR2 as FQNEAQ (reference sequence). This CDR3 has 15 residues. Unmatched junction bases numbered 4, after V lost 1 base and J lost 4 bases. The CDR3 spells CASSLGTSRADTQYF. The CDR3 DNA follows: TGTGCCAGCAGCTTAGGGACTAGCCGCGCAGATACGCAGTATTTT. The variable domain in full, with the rest retrieved from reference TRBV7-9 and TRBJ2-3, is DTGVSQNPRHKITKRGQNVTFRCDPISEHNRLYWYRQTLGQGPEFLTYFQNEAQLEKSRLLSDRFSAERPKGSFSTLEIQRTEQGDSAMYLCASSLGTSRADTQYFGPGTRLTVL.